The 27 T cell receptor beta chains in this list originate from one sample, sequenced in a study of T-cell reconstitution after alpha-beta-depleted transplantation in children. Unique molecular identifiers were incorporated when the TCRbeta library was constructed. MiXCR, run by TCRdb on the PCR reads, gives a single entry per CDR3 protein. The sample has 200,000 to 300,000 distinct CDR3 sequences, approximately 8% seen once; the top ten hold less than 8%. The sequencing used PBMCs, mostly from graft donor cells, collected 180 days after TCRalphabeta/CD19-depleted stem cell transplant. The receptors here all came from a male patient between 5 and 17 years old who had a stem cell transplant for acute lymphoblastic leukemia, so the T cells may come from the graft donor.

This clonotype has at least ten counts. The rearrangement joins TRBV27 to TRBJ2-1, with 13 nucleotides matching TRBD2. From germline, CDR1 is MNHEY and CDR2 SMNVEV (reference sequence). This CDR3 region has 17 residues. After removal of 7 bases from V and 9 bases from J, the junction contained 15 bases not matched to a gene. CDR3 bases: TGTGCCAGCACCTTACTCTCGGGACTAGCGGGATCCAGTGAGCAGTTCTTC. Translating it yields CASTLLSGLAGSSEQFF.

This clonotype was detected ten times or more. The CDR3 region is CASSLSGSLIDEQYF. CDR3 in DNA: TGTGCCAGCAGCTTATCCGGATCTTTAATCGACGAGCAGTACTTC. The chain joins TRBV7-7 to TRBJ2-7; D is undetermined. CDR1 is SSHAT and CDR2 is FNYEAQ in the germline V gene (reference sequence). The CDR3 runs to 15 residues. V lost 2 bases, J lost 5 bases, and 16 bases lay in between.

This clonotype was counted at least ten times. The chain is built from TRBV7-6 and TRBJ2-3; weak D call: TRBD2 (6 bases). Trimming took 5 bases from V and 2 from J, leaving 17 bases between them. Germline assignment: CDR1 SGHVS and CDR2 FNYEAQ. The CDR3 totals 16 residues. The CDR3 bases are TGTGCCAGCAGCCCGAGAGGTAGCGGAGTCACAGATACGCAGTATTTT. This gives the protein CASSPRGSGVTDTQYF. Full variable domain (outside the CDR3, taken from reference TRBV7-6 and TRBJ2-3): GAGVSQSPRYKVTKRGQDVALRCDPISGHVSLYWYRQALGQGPEFLTYFNYEAQQDKSGLPNDRFSAERPEGSISTLTIQRTEQRDSAMYRCASSPRGSGVTDTQYFGPGTRLTVL.

This clonotype has only a few counts. This chain connects TRBV11-2 to TRBJ2-5; D is possibly TRBD1 (5 bases). The length of the CDR3 is 18 residues. V dropped 0 bases and J dropped 0 bases, with 17 bases sitting between them. Germline V gene sequence: CDR1 SGHAT, CDR2 FQNNGV. The CDR3 region is CASSLDRGVWPHQETQYF. The CDR3 coding sequence is TGTGCCAGCAGCTTAGATAGGGGCGTATGGCCTCACCAAGAGACCCAGTACTTC.

This clonotype was detected many times. The J gene is TRBJ2-4, the V gene TRBV10-3, with D perhaps given as TRBD1 or TRBD2 (5 bases each). V was pared by 8 bases and J by 0 bases, with 8 bases between. The germline CDR1 and CDR2 sequences are ENHRY and SYGVKD. This CDR3 spans 13 amino acids. For the CDR3, the DNA is TGTGCCATCCGGGACGGAGCCAAAAACATTCAGTACTTC. This encodes CAIRDGAKNIQYF.

This clonotype was counted ten times or more. This rearrangement joins TRBV7-3 to TRBJ2-2; D is ambiguous. Between the trimmed V and J ends, which lost 3 bases and 7 bases, there was a span of 3 bases. CDR1 and CDR2 (germline): SGHTA, FQGTGA. The CDR3 sequence is 11 residues long. CDR3 bases: TGTGCCAGCAGCTTCGACGGGGAGCTGTTTTTT. Residues: CASSFDGELFF.

This clonotype was seen a handful of times. The genes are TRBV19 and TRBJ2-6, with D possibly TRBD2 on 6 matching bases. The CDR3 loop spans 15 amino acids. V shed 7 bases and J shed 1 base, with 11 bases lying between them. Germline values: CDR1 LNHDA, CDR2 SQIVND (reference sequence). CDR3: CASIGGASGANVLTF. The DNA for the CDR3 is TGTGCCAGTATAGGAGGGGCGTCTGGGGCCAACGTCCTGACTTTC.

The sample holds many counts of this clonotype. The gene calls are TRBV29-1 and TRBJ1-3; the D is unclear. The germline CDR1 and CDR2 sequences are SQVTM and ANQGSEA. The CDR3 has 11 residues. V was clipped by 3 bases and J by 1 base, with 1 base between them. The CDR3 DNA is TGCAGCGTTGAGTCTGGAAACACCATATATTTT. This sequence encodes CSVESGNTIYF. The full variable domain, its missing parts supplied by reference TRBV29-1 and TRBJ1-3, is SAVISQKPSRDICQRGTSLTIQCQVDSQVTMMFWYRQQPGQSLTLIATANQGSEATYESGFVIDKFPISRPNLTFSTLTVSNMSPEDSSIYLCSVESGNTIYFGEGSWLTVV.

This clonotype was found many times. This CDR3 reads CASSWTGGGGNEKLFF. DNA of the CDR3: TGCGCCAGCAGCTGGACAGGGGGCGGCGGCAATGAAAAACTGTTTTTT. The V and J genes are TRBV5-1 and TRBJ1-4; 11 bases agree with TRBD1. The germline V gene has CDR1 SGHRS and CDR2 YFSETQ. V gave up 3 bases and J gave up 5 bases; unmatched junction bases: 6. CDR3 size: 16 residues.

This clonotype was seen more than once but under ten times. The rearrangement links TRBV12-3 or TRBV12-4 to TRBJ2-3; TRBD2 matches 8 bases. This CDR3 region has 16 residues. The ends lost 2 bases at V and 2 bases at J; junction bases unmatched: 6. CDR3 residues: CASSLILAGITDTQYF. As DNA, the CDR3 is TGTGCCAGCAGTTTAATATTAGCGGGGATCACAGATACGCAGTATTTT.

At least ten counts were recorded for this clonotype. The rearrangement joins TRBV7-9 to TRBJ1-6; D remains ambiguous. Germline CDR1 reads SEHNR; CDR2 reads FQNEAQ (reference sequence). V was cut by 5 bases and J by 0 bases, with 8 bases left in between. The CDR3 runs 15 residues. The CDR3 nucleotides read TGTGCCAGCAGCCTCATAGGCTCCTATAATTCACCCCTCCACTTT. Encoded protein: CASSLIGSYNSPLHF.

This chain links TRBV5-4 with TRBJ1-2; D call uncertain. The CDR3 totals 15 residues. Deletions cut 1 base from V and 0 bases from J, with 10 bases between. The germline gives CDR1 SGHNT, CDR2 YYREEE (reference sequence). CDR3 residues: CASSLSPGSNYGYTF. In DNA, the CDR3 is TGTGCCAGCAGCTTGTCCCCGGGTTCTAACTATGGCTACACCTTC. Using reference TRBV5-4 and TRBJ1-2 for the parts outside the CDR3, the full variable domain is ETGVTQSPTHLIKTRGQQVTLRCSSQSGHNTVSWYQQALGQGPQFIFQYYREEENGRGNFPPRFSGLQFPNYSSELNVNALELDDSALYLCASSLSPGSNYGYTFGSGTRLTVV.

This clonotype was counted at least ten times. This chain connects TRBV7-2 to TRBJ2-2, with TRBD2 matching 7 bases. The germline V gene has CDR1 SGHTA and CDR2 FQGNSA. V lost 5 bases, J lost 6 bases, and 12 bases stayed unmatched. This CDR3 comprises 16 residues. This chain's CDR3 is CASSGRTRSLAGELFF. CDR3 coding DNA: TGTGCCAGCAGCGGGCGGACTAGATCTTTAGCCGGGGAGCTGTTTTTT.

This clonotype has a count of ten or more. The chain combines TRBV11-2 with TRBJ2-2; D gene ambiguous. The germline V gene has CDR1 SGHAT and CDR2 FQNNGV. This CDR3 region has 12 residues. Trimming cost V 4 bases and J 4 bases, with 4 bases left between them. CDR3 in amino acids: CASSYLTGELFF. In DNA form, the CDR3 reads TGTGCCAGCAGCTACCTCACCGGGGAGCTGTTTTTT.

This clonotype was picked up many times. The rearrangement uses TRBV7-9 and TRBJ1-1; a weak D match, TRBD1 (6 bases). The ends were cut back, 2 bases at V and 11 bases at J, with 15 bases in the middle. Per the germline V gene, CDR1 is SEHNR and CDR2 is FQNEAQ (reference sequence). The CDR3 loop spans 13 amino acids. The CDR3 reads CASSLTDWQGAFF. The CDR3 DNA follows: TGTGCCAGCAGCTTAACGGACTGGCAGGGGGCTTTCTTT.

This clonotype appeared a single time. The gene calls are TRBV18 and TRBJ1-2; D is ambiguous. Germline CDR1 and CDR2: KGHSH and LQKENI. V was cut by 2 bases and J by 3 bases, with 10 bases left in between. This CDR3 is 14 amino acids long. CDR3 DNA: TGTGCCAGCTCACCATCCCAGGTAGACTATGGCTACACCTTC. It codes for CASSPSQVDYGYTF.

This clonotype was detected only once. A read error is possible here, since a much larger clone lies one base away. V and J are TRBV5-1 and TRBJ1-4; TRBD1 aligns across 8 bases. V trimming: 3 bases; J trimming: 7 bases; junction bases outside the gene matches: 11. This CDR3 contains 16 residues. Germline CDR1 is SGHRS and CDR2 is YFSETQ. Here the CDR3 reads CASSSADRGGGEKLFF. CDR3 bases: TGCGCCAGCAGCTCGGCCGACAGGGGAGGGGGTGAAAAACTGTTTTTT.

This clonotype appeared many times. The rearrangement uses TRBV12-3 or TRBV12-4 and TRBJ1-1; 8 nucleotides align to TRBD1. The junction had 4 bases not matched to a gene; V was cut back by 6 bases and J by 1 base. The CDR3 sequence is 14 residues long. The CDR3 loop reads CASRLRGQNTEAFF. The CDR3 bases are TGTGCCAGCAGGCTCAGGGGGCAGAACACTGAAGCTTTCTTT.

This clonotype was counted a few times. The rearrangement links TRBV5-6 to TRBJ1-5; D may be TRBD1 (6 bases). Germline loops: CDR1 SGHDT, CDR2 YYEEEE. CDR3 length: 15 residues. The V gene lost 4 bases and the J gene lost 2 bases, with 13 bases spanning the gap. The DNA for the CDR3 is TGTGCCAGCAGCGCAGGGGATGTCGGCAATCAGCCCCAGCATTTT. It codes for CASSAGDVGNQPQHF.

This clonotype was found a few times. V usage is TRBV13 and J usage is TRBJ1-1; 11 bases line up with TRBD1. CDR1 and CDR2 (germline): PRHDT, FYEKMQ (reference sequence). The CDR3 length is 15 residues. The V segment lost 4 bases and the J segment 6 bases; nucleotides outside the gene matches: 7. The DNA of the CDR3 is TGTGCCAGCAGCTACCATGGACAGGGGGCGCCTGAAGCTTTCTTT. As protein: CASSYHGQGAPEAFF.

This clonotype was found a few times. The V call is TRBV20-1, the J call TRBJ1-3, with D tentatively TRBD1 (6 bases). The V gene's germline CDR1 is DFQATT and CDR2 SNEGSKA (reference sequence). The CDR3 is 14 residues long. V was clipped by 3 bases and J by 6 bases, with 15 bases between them. CDR3 nucleotide sequence: TGCAGTGCTAGGAGGACAGCACAGGAAAACACCATATATTTT. Residues: CSARRTAQENTIYF.

This clonotype appeared many times. The chain carries TRBV9 and TRBJ2-1; unclear D gene. Trimming removed 0 bases from V and 2 bases from J, with 12 bases in between. This CDR3 contains 16 residues. Germline assignment: CDR1 SGDLS and CDR2 YYNGEE. CDR3 bases: TGTGCCAGCAGCGTAGAGGCCCAGGAGCCCTACAATGAGCAGTTCTTC. This gives the protein CASSVEAQEPYNEQFF.

This clonotype was detected ten times or more. The J gene is TRBJ1-2, the V gene TRBV28; D is ambiguous. This CDR3 is built from 14 residues. V was clipped by 6 bases and J by 4 bases, with 15 bases between them. The germline V gene encodes CDR1 MDHEN and CDR2 SYDVKM. CDR3 sequence: CASRPQAESYGYTF. In DNA, the CDR3 is TGTGCCAGCAGGCCTCAGGCCGAGTCCTATGGCTACACCTTC.

The sample holds many counts of this clonotype. This chain links TRBV10-3 with TRBJ2-1; 12 nucleotides match TRBD2. V shed 10 bases, J shed 5 bases, and the junction held 6 bases outside the gene matches. The CDR3 totals 14 residues. Per the germline V gene, CDR1 is ENHRY and CDR2 is SYGVKD. CDR3 in DNA: TGTGCCACTACGACTAGCGGGGGTAACAATGAGCAGTTCTTC. This translates into CATTTSGGNNEQFF.

At least ten counts were recorded for this clonotype. This chain joins TRBV7-9 and TRBJ2-3, with D uncertain. CDR3 length: 12 amino acids. In germline, CDR1 is SEHNR, CDR2 FQNEAQ (reference sequence). With 4 bases removed from V and 7 bases from J, the gap between germline ends came to 9 bases. CDR3 in DNA: TGTGCCAGCAGCTCGATCTTAAATACGCAGTATTTT. The encoded protein is CASSSILNTQYF.

This clonotype was counted ten times or more. The V and J genes are TRBV28 and TRBJ2-1; 7 nucleotides agree with TRBD2. Germline CDR1 is MDHEN and CDR2 is SYDVKM. The CDR3 has 14 residues. V dropped 7 bases and J dropped 7; count of bases not matched to a gene: 10. The CDR3 coding sequence is TGTGCCAGCAAGGATCTCGAACTAGCGAATGAGCAGTTCTTC. This sequence encodes CASKDLELANEQFF.

Regarding this clonotype: This may stem from a read error, because a much larger clone lies one nucleotide away. The V and J genes are TRBV5-1 and TRBJ1-1; no reliable D call. Germline V gives CDR1 SGHRS, CDR2 YFSETQ. The CDR3 runs to 16 residues. CDR3 residues: CASSFEPLGLNTEALF. In DNA, the CDR3 is TGCGCCAGCAGCTTTGAACCTTTGGGATTGAACACTGAAGCTTTGTTT.